A single sample gave rise to the 5 T cell receptor beta chains below, sequenced in a study of regulatory T cells in long-lasting Graves disease. CDR3-region Arm-PCR and iRepertoire HTBI primers produced the TCR beta libraries. Using its own MiXCR run on the multiplex PCR reads, TCRdb lists one record per CDR3 protein. This table holds approximately 230,000 distinct CDR3 sequences, approximately 16% found once. The time point: newly diagnosed GD, antithyroid drugs for less than 3 months. From PBMCs, RNA was extracted and then used to make the TCR library. Sequenced material: peripheral blood mononuclear cells (PBMCs), taken at new diagnosis, from a patient treated with antithyroid drugs. These receptors were taken from a female donor with Graves disease.

This clonotype has more than one count but fewer than ten. This sequence joins TRBV5-4 and TRBJ2-3; tentatively, D is TRBD2 (7 bases). V lost 3 bases, J lost 2 bases, and 19 bases lay in between. This CDR3 has 17 residues. Germline V lookup: CDR1 SGHNT, CDR2 YYREEE (reference sequence). The CDR3 DNA reads as TGTGCCAGCAGCTCGCGCAAGGGGGGGACGGTCACAGATACGCAGTATTTT. Translated: CASSSRKGGTVTDTQYF.

This clonotype was seen many times. The chain carries TRBV24-1 and TRBJ2-3, with TRBD2 as a possible D gene (6 bases). The CDR3 has 16 amino acids. V lost 4 bases and J lost 3, with 16 bases in between. Germline CDR1 and CDR2: KGHDR and SFDVKD. The CDR3 spells CATSDPGAGMTDTQYF. DNA for the CDR3: TGTGCCACCAGTGACCCGGGCGCGGGAATGACAGATACGCAGTATTTT.

At least ten counts were recorded for this clonotype. The chain links TRBV6-5 to TRBJ1-2; perhaps TRBD1 as D (5 bases). V gave up 2 bases and J gave up 8 bases, with 18 bases separating them. This CDR3 is 15 amino acids long. CDR1 and CDR2 (germline): MNHEY, SVGAGI. The CDR3, as DNA: TGTGCCAGCAGTTACAGCGGCAGGGAGGAAGGCGGCTACACCTTC. Translated: CASSYSGREEGGYTF.

This clonotype was observed many times. V is TRBV19 and J is TRBJ2-1; TRBD2 aligns across 8 bases. The CDR3 length is 14 residues. V was pared by 6 bases and J by 7 bases, with 8 bases of the junction left unmatched. Germline CDR1 and CDR2: LNHDA and SQIVND (reference sequence). CDR3 region: CASRGSSGWNEQFF. The CDR3 coding sequence is TGTGCCAGTAGGGGGTCTAGCGGGTGGAATGAGCAGTTCTTC.

This clonotype has ten or more counts. The rearrangement uses TRBV20-1 and TRBJ2-6; weak D call: TRBD1 (8 bases). This CDR3 is built from 17 residues. Germline values: CDR1 DFQATT, CDR2 SNEGSKA (reference sequence). The ends were cut back, 3 bases at V and 1 base at J, with 16 bases in the middle. The DNA of the CDR3 is TGCAGTGCTAGTACTACAGGGGGGGGTTCTGGGGCCAACGTCCTGACTTTC. This translates into CSASTTGGGSGANVLTF.